The 8 T cell receptor beta chains in this list originate from one sample, sequenced in a study of cytomegalovirus exposure and HLA in healthy donors. Repertoires were generated with immunoSEQ multiplex PCR, while TCRdb's copy carries only in-frame clones and drops some. In the table there are about 150,000 clones, approximately 93% of which are singletons. Sequencing used PBMCs. The receptors stem from a man younger than 35 in good health and CMV-seronegative.

J is TRBJ1-4 and V is TRBV11-3, with TRBD1 matching over 10 bases. Per the germline V gene, CDR1 is SGHNT and CDR2 is YENEEA. The CDR3 runs to 15 residues. J was trimmed by 5 bases and V by 6 bases; bases with no gene match: 6. In DNA form, the CDR3 reads TGTGCCAGCAGTTCGACAGGGGGCTGGAATGAAAAACTGTTTTTT. It translates to CASSSTGGWNEKLFF.

The rearrangement joins TRBV1 to TRBJ2-3; TRBD2, the table's D call, was not compared with the DNA. TRBV1 is noted as a pseudogene. This CDR3 is built from 19 residues. The CDR3 nucleotides read TGCACCAGCAGCCAAGATCGGGGACTCCAAGAAAATCACACAGATACGCAGTATTTT. Translation gives CTSSQDRGLQENHTDTQYF.

The V gene is TRBV5-1, the J gene TRBJ2-6, with 8 bases aligning to TRBD1. Germline CDR1 is SGHRS and CDR2 is YFSETQ. The V segment lost 4 bases and the J segment 3 bases; nucleotides outside the gene matches: 15. This CDR3 has 19 residues. The CDR3 sequence: CASSQHRQGRRVGANVLTF. In DNA, the CDR3 is TGCGCCAGCAGCCAACACCGACAGGGGCGCCGGGTTGGGGCCAACGTCCTGACTTTC.

The chain links TRBV6-6 to TRBJ1-2, with D unresolved. The CDR3 sequence is 13 residues long. V lost 6 bases and J 1 base, leaving 9 bases between the germline ends. Germline CDR1 is MNHNY and CDR2 is SVGAGI (reference sequence). CDR3 nucleotides: TGTGCCAGCAGGGACGGGATTAACTATGGCTACACCTTC. This translates into CASRDGINYGYTF.

Written as DNA, the CDR3 is TGTGCCAGCAGCTTAGCGGTGGAGCCAACTGGGGAGACCCAGTACTTC. Protein product: CASSLAVEPTGETQYF. The chain uses TRBV7-9 and TRBJ2-5, with unresolved D. From germline, CDR1 is SEHNR and CDR2 FQNEAQ (reference sequence). There are 16 residues in the CDR3. Deletions cut 0 bases from V and 5 bases from J, with 16 bases between. The whole variable domain, remainder taken from reference TRBV7-9 and TRBJ2-5, is DTGVSQNPRHKITKRGQNVTFRCDPISEHNRLYWYRQTLGQGPEFLTYFQNEAQLEKSRLLSDRFSAERPKGSFSTLEIQRTEQGDSAMYLCASSLAVEPTGETQYFGPGTRLLVL.

This sequence joins TRBV10-3 and TRBJ2-7, with 10 bases fitting TRBD2. CDR1 and CDR2 (germline): ENHRY, SYGVKD. This CDR3 region has 13 residues. V was clipped by 7 bases and J by 3 bases; unmatched bases: 3. The CDR3 loop is CAITQRGGYEQYF. CDR3 nucleotides: TGTGCCATCACGCAGCGGGGGGGCTACGAGCAGTACTTC.

The chain is built from TRBV15 and TRBJ2-2; 8 bases are shared with TRBD1. The ends lost 1 base at V and 6 bases at J; junction bases unmatched: 13. Germline CDR1 is LNHNV and CDR2 is YYDKDF (reference sequence). The CDR3 is 18 amino acids. CDR3 sequence (DNA): TGTGCCACCAGCAGAGCCCGAAGGACAGGGCCCGTCGCCGGGGAGCTGTTTTTT. As protein: CATSRARRTGPVAGELFF.

V is TRBV5-4 and J is TRBJ2-1, with TRBD1 matching 11 bases. Germline V gene sequence: CDR1 SGHNT, CDR2 YYREEE (reference sequence). The CDR3 extends over 14 amino acids. The V gene end was trimmed by 4 bases and the J gene end by 7 bases; junction bases not matched to a gene: 4. The CDR3 reads CASSTGQGANEQFF. In DNA form, the CDR3 reads TGTGCCAGCAGCACCGGACAGGGGGCGAATGAGCAGTTCTTC.